The sequence of this TCR beta chain was determined in a study of vaccination and CD4 T cells after COVID-19. Looking at the study overall: Cells were stimulated with overlapping spike peptide pools from SARS-CoV-2, HCoV-NL63, HCoV-OC43 and HCoV-229E.

Study-wide points: Counts of SARS-CoV-2-reactive clonotypes had a median that went from roughly 21 to 40, a nonsignificant change.

The Oncomine TCR Beta short-read assay was applied to DNA of cultured CD4+ T cells. In TCRdb, the PCR reads were re-called with MiXCR into one record per CDR3 protein. The sample shows roughly 7,400 distinct CDR3 sequences, about 46% of them seen only once. The table lists this clonotype with a few counts. As yet, its antigen is unknown. V shed 1 base and J shed 0 bases, with 11 bases lying between them. The germline gives CDR1 SGHRS, CDR2 YFSETQ. The CDR3 runs 16 residues. Described treatment: approximately 11-day PBMC culture with coronavirus spike peptide pools or control peptides (ViraFEST assay). Sequenced material: CD4+ T cells from blood, cultured in vitro. This sequence originates from a human donor who had recovered from COVID-19. This chain links TRBV5-1 with TRBJ1-3; maybe TRBD1 (5 bases). The CDR3 spells CASSLTTVRSGNTIYF. The CDR3, as DNA: TGCGCCAGCAGCTTGACGACAGTGCGCTCTGGAAACACCATATATTTT.